The 17 T cell receptor beta chains in this list originate from one sample, sequenced in a study of blood T cells in healthy people across ages. For the second PCR, which ran for about 6 to 11 cycles, a sample-barcoded 5' primer and a J-beta primer mix were used. TCRdb independently ran MiXCR on the 5' RACE reads; one entry per CDR3 protein. The table lists some 1.4 million distinct CDR3 sequences, 42% of them singletons. Sample: blood. The origin of the receptors is a woman between 18 and 29 years old in good health.

The chain is built from TRBV27 and TRBJ2-6; 8 bases are a match to TRBD2. Trimming at V came to 6 bases and at J to 2 bases, leaving 3 bases not matched to a gene. Germline V lookup: CDR1 MNHEY, CDR2 SMNVEV (reference sequence). This CDR3 contains 15 residues. The CDR3 DNA reads TGTGCCAGCAGGAACGGGAGGGCTGGGGCCAACGTCCTGACTTTC. Translated, it gives CASRNGRAGANVLTF.

In its sample, this clonotype was seen a few times. V gene TRBV12-3 or TRBV12-4 combines with J gene TRBJ1-2; no reliable D call. Trimming removed 7 bases at V and 7 bases at J, with 16 bases between. The CDR3 length is 13 residues. The CDR3 DNA reads as TGTGCCAGCACCTTGACGGCGGCCCGTGGCTACACCTTC. Its translation: CASTLTAARGYTF.

J is TRBJ1-4 and V is TRBV6-5; unclear D gene. Trimming took off 5 bases at V and 5 bases at J, with 9 bases between the two ends. Per the germline V gene, CDR1 is MNHEY and CDR2 is SVGAGI. This CDR3 comprises 13 residues. This chain's CDR3 is CASSGQNNEKLFF. In DNA form, the CDR3 reads TGTGCCAGCAGTGGGCAGAACAATGAAAAACTGTTTTTT.

The rearrangement links TRBV7-2 to TRBJ2-7, with D perhaps matching TRBD2 (5 bases). V gave up 3 bases and J gave up 0 bases, with 9 bases separating them. The V gene's germline CDR1 is SGHTA and CDR2 FQGNSA. This CDR3 region has 14 residues. The CDR3 sequence is CASSFQRYSYEQYF. CDR3 sequence (DNA): TGTGCCAGCAGCTTCCAGCGGTACTCCTACGAGCAGTACTTC.

This clonotype was observed at least ten times. The chain joins TRBV7-2 to TRBJ2-1; TRBD2 is a possible D gene (6 bases). This CDR3 has 15 amino acids. Trimming removed 8 bases from V and 4 bases from J, with 18 bases in between. Per the germline V gene, CDR1 is SGHTA and CDR2 is FQGNSA. CDR3 region: CASSGLAAIYNEQFF. CDR3 DNA sequence: TGTGCCAGCTCGGGGTTAGCGGCTATTTACAATGAGCAGTTCTTC.

This clonotype was picked up one time. The V and J genes are TRBV7-8 and TRBJ1-1; D is possibly TRBD1 (6 bases). This CDR3 spans 17 amino acids. Germline CDR1 and CDR2: SGHVS and FQNEAQ. Trimming left V 2 bases short and J 1 base short, with 17 bases between. The CDR3 spells CASSLPQTGHKNTEAFF. The CDR3 DNA reads TGTGCCAGCAGCTTACCCCAAACGGGACACAAGAACACTGAAGCTTTCTTT.

The sample holds a few counts of this clonotype. The CDR3 loop is CASSRGPEQYF. In DNA, the CDR3 is TGTGCCAGCTCACGGGGGCCCGAGCAGTACTTC. The chain combines TRBV18 with TRBJ2-7, with TRBD1 as a possible D gene (6 bases). Trimming stripped 4 bases from V and 6 bases from J, with 7 bases between. Germline assignment: CDR1 KGHSH and CDR2 LQKENI. The CDR3 has 11 residues.

V is TRBV5-5 and J is TRBJ1-2, with 12 nucleotides matching TRBD1. The CDR3 has 16 amino acids. In germline, CDR1 is SGHKS, CDR2 YYEKEE (reference sequence). V shed 5 bases and J 8 bases; nucleotides not matched to a gene: 13. CDR3 region: CASSQGQGAHRKGYTF. The CDR3 coding sequence is TGTGCCAGCAGTCAGGGACAGGGGGCGCATCGGAAAGGCTACACCTTC.

This sequence joins TRBV18 and TRBJ1-2; TRBD1 is a possible D gene (5 bases). Between the trimmed V and J ends, which lost 3 bases and 8 bases, there was a span of 13 bases. CDR3 size: 13 residues. CDR1 KGHSH and CDR2 LQKENI come from the germline V gene. CDR3 sequence reads: CASSPIERGGYTF. The DNA for the CDR3 is TGTGCCAGCTCACCCATCGAGCGGGGCGGCTACACCTTC.

The chain uses TRBV2 and TRBJ2-5; D is undetermined. Germline CDR1 reads SNHLY; CDR2 reads FYNNEI. Trimming stripped 2 bases from V and 4 bases from J, with 14 bases between. The CDR3 loop spans 15 amino acids. CDR3 sequence (DNA): TGTGCCAGCAGTGAACGGGCTAGATCTCTAGAGACCCAGTACTTC. It translates to CASSERARSLETQYF.

The chain combines TRBV7-2 with TRBJ1-2; no reliable D call. V was cut by 1 base and J by 8 bases, with 20 bases left in between. From germline, CDR1 is SGHTA and CDR2 FQGNSA. This CDR3 has 16 amino acids. CDR3 in DNA: TGTGCCAGCAGCTTAGAAGGCATATCGTGGGTTTTGGGCTACACCTTC. Amino acids: CASSLEGISWVLGYTF.

The sample holds a few counts of this clonotype. The chain carries TRBV4-1 and TRBJ2-1; 13 bases are a match to TRBD2. The CDR3 contains 19 residues. Germline-derived CDR1 and CDR2 are MGHRA and YSYEKL. Unmatched junction bases numbered 7, after V lost 1 base and J lost 1 base. CDR3 coding DNA: TGCGCCAGCAGCCAAGGCGGGACTAGCGGGGCATCGTCCTACAATGAGCAGTTCTTC. This sequence encodes CASSQGGTSGASSYNEQFF.

This clonotype was observed a handful of times. The chain joins TRBV6-6 to TRBJ2-5; no clear D. The CDR3 length is 15 residues. V was cut by 0 bases and J by 0 bases, with 8 bases left in between. From germline, CDR1 is MNHNY and CDR2 SVGAGI (reference sequence). CDR3 protein: CASSYSSHYQETQYF. CDR3 sequence (DNA): TGTGCCAGCAGTTACTCGTCGCATTACCAAGAGACCCAGTACTTC.

CDR3 amino acids: CSARVGAANEKLFF. For the CDR3, the DNA is TGCAGTGCCCGGGTCGGGGCGGCTAATGAAAAACTGTTTTTT. This sequence joins TRBV20-1 and TRBJ1-4, with D possibly being TRBD1 (5 bases). The CDR3 extends over 14 amino acids. Trimming took off 6 bases at V and 3 bases at J, with 14 bases between the two ends. Germline CDR1 reads DFQATT; CDR2 reads SNEGSKA (reference sequence).

The genes are TRBV20-1 and TRBJ2-7, with D perhaps matching TRBD1 (6 bases). Germline V gene data show CDR1 as DFQATT and CDR2 as SNEGSKA (reference sequence). The ends were cut back, 1 base at V and 4 bases at J, with 20 bases in the middle. The CDR3 has 16 amino acids. CDR3 in amino acids: CSARALQGRLGYEQYF. The CDR3 DNA follows: TGCAGTGCTAGAGCCCTACAGGGTCGATTGGGGTACGAGCAGTACTTC.

This clonotype occurred a few times. The chain uses TRBV5-6 and TRBJ2-5, with TRBD2 matching 11 bases. This CDR3 region has 15 residues. The germline V gene has CDR1 SGHDT and CDR2 YYEEEE. J lost 5 bases, V lost 5 bases, and 8 bases had no gene match. The CDR3 region is CASRDGLAGWETQYF. As DNA, the CDR3 is TGTGCCAGCAGGGATGGACTAGCGGGTTGGGAGACCCAGTACTTC.

This clonotype was observed a handful of times. The rearrangement links TRBV6-4 to TRBJ2-7; no definite D call. The V gene lost 9 bases and the J gene lost 1 base, with 1 base spanning the gap. The V gene's germline CDR1 is MRHNA and CDR2 SNTAGT. The CDR3 length is 9 residues. CDR3 nucleotides: TGTGCCAGATCCTACGAGCAGTACTTC. Translated: CARSYEQYF.